The rows below give T cell receptor beta chains drawn from one sample of a study of a mutant IDH1 vaccine in newly diagnosed glioma. Only in-frame clones appear in the TCRdb table, and some are missing; sequencing was by immunoSEQ multiplex PCR. Of approximately 54,000 clones in the sample, around 80% were seen once. The source material was PBMCs, sampled from a glioma patient treated with radiotherapy, temozolomide or both. Every receptor here comes from a man between 18 and 35 years old with glioma. The CDR3 runs from the conserved cysteine through the conserved F or W. The D gene is left open where the match is weak. Only part of the rows carry a size: once, few, many, or a class if the clone is expanded.

.	TRBV7-2	TRBJ2-2	.	CASSPGSLANTGELFF	TGTGCCAGCAGCCCGGGGAGCCTCGCGAACACCGGGGAGCTGTTTTTT
TRBD2	TRBV4-3	TRBJ2-2	.	CASSGGTSGGLNTGELFF	TGCGCCAGCAGCGGCGGGACTAGCGGGGGACTGAACACCGGGGAGCTGTTTTTT
.	TRBV5-1	TRBJ2-3	.	CASSLMGDTQYF	TGCGCCAGCAGCTTGATGGGAGATACGCAGTATTTT
TRBD1	TRBV5-4	TRBJ1-1	.	CASSFPPGQKNTEAFF	TGTGCCAGCAGCTTTCCCCCGGGACAGAAGAACACTGAAGCTTTCTTT
.	TRBV18	TRBJ1-1	few	CASSSDTEAFF	TGTGCCAGCTCAAGCGACACTGAAGCTTTCTTT
TRBD1	TRBV2	TRBJ1-1	.	CASSRTGQRTEAFF	TGTGCCAGCAGTAGGACAGGCCAACGCACTGAAGCTTTCTTT
.	TRBV27	TRBJ1-2	once	CASLRYAGGLAYGYTF	TGTGCCAGCCTGAGGTACGCAGGCGGGCTCGCCTATGGCTACACCTTC
TRBD1	TRBV10-3	TRBJ1-2	.	CAITEQGPWMSYGYTF	TGTGCCATCACCGAACAGGGGCCCTGGATGTCCTATGGCTACACCTTC
.	TRBV11-1	TRBJ2-1	.	CASSFPGVGEQFF	TGTGCCAGCAGCTTTCCCGGGGTTGGTGAGCAGTTCTTC
TRBD1	TRBV30	TRBJ1-2	.	CAWARDSYGYTF	TGTGCCTGGGCCAGGGACAGTTATGGCTACACCTTC
TRBD1	TRBV29-1	TRBJ1-2	.	CSARDTGGVYGYTF	TGCAGCGCCAGGGACACAGGGGGGGTCTATGGCTACACCTTC
TRBD2	TRBV5-1	TRBJ2-2	.	CASSLVWASGRDPNTGELFF	TGCGCCAGCAGCTTGGTGTGGGCTAGCGGGAGGGACCCGAACACCGGGGAGCTGTTTTTT
TRBD1	TRBV5-6	TRBJ2-7	.	CASSPKDRGPTYEQYF	TGTGCCAGCAGCCCAAAAGACAGGGGTCCCACCTACGAGCAGTACTTC
TRBD1	TRBV6-5	TRBJ1-3	once	CASSRQGSGNTIYF	TGTGCCAGCAGTCGACAGGGCTCTGGAAACACCATATATTTT
.	TRBV7-2	TRBJ1-1	.	CASSLKRGWGNTEAFF	TGTGCCAGCAGCTTAAAGAGGGGCTGGGGGAACACTGAAGCTTTCTTT
.	TRBV7-2	TRBJ2-7	.	CASSWTSPYEQYF	TGTGCCAGCAGCTGGACCAGTCCCTACGAGCAGTACTTC
.	TRBV5-6	TRBJ1-1	.	CASSLTPDPNTEAFF	TGTGCCAGCAGCTTGACGCCAGACCCGAACACTGAAGCTTTCTTT
TRBD1	TRBV30	TRBJ1-4	.	CAWSERSVRGREKLFF	TGTGCCTGGAGTGAAAGGTCGGTCAGGGGGCGAGAAAAACTGTTTTTT
.	TRBV6-6	TRBJ1-1	.	CASRRAQGENTEAFF	TGTGCCAGCAGACGCGCACAGGGCGAAAACACTGAAGCTTTCTTT
.	TRBV5-1	TRBJ1-1	.	CASSLDPPSRTVNTEAFF	TGCGCCAGCAGCTTGGATCCCCCCTCCCGGACAGTGAACACTGAAGCTTTCTTT
.	TRBV6-5	TRBJ1-1	once	CASSSPQRGKGTEAFF	TGTGCCAGCAGTTCCCCCCAGAGGGGGAAAGGGACTGAAGCTTTCTTT
TRBD2	TRBV5-4	TRBJ2-3	few	CASSSRGGPDTQYF	TGTGCCAGCAGCTCGAGGGGAGGGCCAGATACGCAGTATTTT
.	TRBV7-9	TRBJ1-1	.	CASSSNPMNTEAFF	TGTGCCAGCAGCTCGAACCCCATGAACACTGAAGCTTTCTTT
TRBD2	TRBV27	TRBJ2-5	.	CASAQGRLAAWETQYF	TGTGCCAGCGCCCAGGGCCGACTAGCAGCATGGGAGACCCAGTACTTC
.	TRBV30	TRBJ1-2	.	CAWSLVGAVYGYTF	TGTGCCTGGAGTTTAGTAGGGGCAGTCTATGGCTACACCTTC
TRBD2	TRBV7-2	TRBJ2-3	many	CASSLTSGVPDTQYF	TGTGCCAGCAGCTTAACTAGCGGGGTGCCAGATACGCAGTATTTT
.	TRBV9	TRBJ1-2	.	CASSVDTGGYGYTF	TGTGCCAGCAGCGTAGACACAGGAGGGTATGGCTACACCTTC
TRBD1	TRBV12-5	TRBJ1-2	.	CASGPRQGNNYGYTF	TGTGCTAGTGGCCCACGACAGGGGAATAACTATGGCTACACCTTC
.	TRBV6-4	TRBJ2-7	.	CASKRDVSSYEQYF	TGTGCCAGTAAAAGGGACGTTAGCTCCTACGAGCAGTACTTC
.	TRBV27	TRBJ1-1	.	CASRRGVGGMGRRTEAFF	TGTGCCAGCAGGAGGGGAGTCGGGGGAATGGGGAGACGAACTGAAGCTTTCTTT
.	TRBV5-1	TRBJ1-1	.	CASSLYSGQINTEAFF	TGCGCCAGCAGCTTATATTCCGGACAGATTAACACTGAAGCTTTCTTT
TRBD1	TRBV4-3	TRBJ1-1	.	CASSQTPQGASTEAFF	TGCGCCAGCAGCCAGACACCCCAGGGGGCGAGCACTGAAGCTTTCTTT
TRBD1	TRBV6-5	TRBJ1-5	.	CASQGVPNQPQHF	TGTGCCAGTCAGGGGGTCCCCAATCAGCCCCAGCATTTT
TRBD1	TRBV7-9	TRBJ1-5	.	CASSLTDRRGSNQPQHF	TGTGCCAGCAGCTTAACGGACAGGAGAGGGTCCAATCAGCCCCAGCATTTT
.	TRBV15	TRBJ2-5	.	CATSSRTVWETQYF	TGTGCCACCAGCAGTAGGACAGTATGGGAGACCCAGTACTTC
.	TRBV6-6	TRBJ1-4	.	CASSYLAGREKLFF	TGTGCCAGCAGTTACTTGGCAGGGCGGGAAAAACTGTTTTTT